This T cell receptor (beta chain) was recovered during a study of T cells in Graves' hyperthyroidism and ophthalmopathy. TCR beta CDR3 region amplification was performed from RNA transcripts. The HTBI primer set was used in a first-round RT-PCR of the TCR CDR3. MiXCR was run by TCRdb on the multiplex PCR reads, yielding one entry per CDR3 protein. This table holds 700,000 or so distinct CDR3 sequences, roughly 15% found once. This clonotype showed up just a few times. CDR3 length: 12 amino acids. The V end lost 4 bases, the J end lost 3 bases, and 7 bases lay between the germline ends. The germline gives CDR1 SEHNR, CDR2 FQNEAQ (reference sequence).

The genes are TRBV7-9 and TRBJ2-7; D gene ambiguous. The sequence was obtained from a man aged 18 to 30 with Graves' hyperthyroidism. Sequences were obtained from blood. The CDR3 is CASSSWDYEQYF. Written as DNA, the CDR3 is TGTGCCAGCAGCTCGTGGGACTACGAGCAGTACTTC.